Presented here are 28 T cell receptor beta chains from one specimen sequenced in a study of cytomegalovirus exposure and HLA in healthy donors. TCRdb's copy holds only in-frame clones and misses some; the assay was immunoSEQ multiplex PCR. The top ten clones hold 3.3% of a sample with 70,000 to 80,000 clones, approximately 94% of them seen once. Input material: PBMCs. The receptors shown here come from a woman aged 18-30 years in good health and CMV-seropositive.

DNA of the CDR3: TGTGCCAGCAGCTCGATGGGCGTAAATGAAAAACTGTTTTTT. Its translation: CASSSMGVNEKLFF. The gene calls are TRBV7-9 and TRBJ1-4; D call uncertain. V was trimmed by 4 bases and J by 5 bases, leaving 11 bases between them. The CDR3 covers 14 residues. Per germline, CDR1 SEHNR and CDR2 FQNEAQ (reference sequence).

The chain couples TRBV7-8 to TRBJ1-5; 7 nucleotides align to TRBD1. V shed 5 bases, J shed 5 bases, and the junction held 6 bases outside the gene matches. The germline CDR1 and CDR2 sequences are SGHVS and FQNEAQ. CDR3 length: 14 amino acids. CDR3 DNA sequence: TGTGCCAGCAGCGAAGACAGGGCCTATCAGCCCCAGCATTTT. Translating gives CASSEDRAYQPQHF.

The rearrangement uses TRBV6-1 and TRBJ1-1, with D hard to call. The CDR3 has 15 amino acids. V was cut by 2 bases and J by 1 base, with 11 bases left in between. CDR1 is MNHNS and CDR2 is SASEGT in the germline V gene. CDR3 residues: CASSEYRTGNTEAFF. CDR3 DNA: TGTGCCAGCAGTGAATATAGAACGGGGAACACTGAAGCTTTCTTT.

The genes are TRBV7-3 and TRBJ2-7, with a tentative D call TRBD1 (5 bases). The CDR3 loop spans 14 amino acids. V dropped 4 bases and J dropped 1 base, with 11 bases sitting between them. Germline values: CDR1 SGHTA, CDR2 FQGTGA. The chain's CDR3 is CASSSERQSYEQYF. CDR3 nucleotides: TGTGCCAGCAGCTCCGAAAGACAGTCCTACGAGCAGTACTTC. The variable domain in full, with the rest retrieved from reference TRBV7-3 and TRBJ2-7, is GAGVSQTPSNKVTEKGKYVELRCDPISGHTALYWYRQSLGQGPEFLIYFQGTGAADDSGLPNDRFFAVRPEGSVSTLKIQRTERGDSAVYLCASSSERQSYEQYFGPGTRLTVT.

This chain connects TRBV5-1 to TRBJ1-1; D gene uncertain. V was shortened by 1 base and J by 3 bases, with 10 bases between the two germline ends. In germline, CDR1 is SGHRS, CDR2 YFSETQ. This CDR3 contains 14 residues. DNA for the CDR3: TGCGCCAGCAGCTTGTTCGGGGTGGACACTGAAGCTTTCTTT. Its protein is CASSLFGVDTEAFF.

The V and J genes are TRBV5-8 and TRBJ2-7; 7 bases agree with TRBD1. Germline CDR1 is SGHTS and CDR2 is YDEGEE. Germline trimming cut 3 bases from V and 3 bases from J; bases unmatched to any gene: 6. There are 14 residues in the CDR3. The chain's CDR3 is CASSSPGQIYEQYF. CDR3 bases: TGTGCCAGCAGCTCCCCGGGACAGATCTACGAGCAGTACTTC.

The chain uses TRBV28 and TRBJ1-2; no reliable D call. The CDR3 is 13 amino acids. Germline loops: CDR1 MDHEN, CDR2 SYDVKM. Trimming took off 3 bases at V and 0 bases at J, with 5 bases between the two ends. The CDR3 loop reads CASSFQSNYGYTF. CDR3 coding DNA: TGTGCCAGCAGTTTCCAGTCTAACTATGGCTACACCTTC.

The chain is built from TRBV14 and TRBJ1-3; D remains unclear. Germline lookup yields CDR1 SGHDN and CDR2 FVKESK. The V end lost 4 bases, the J end lost 0 bases, and 7 bases lay between the germline ends. The CDR3 spans 14 residues. The chain's CDR3 is CASSRSGSGNTIYF. CDR3 in DNA: TGTGCCAGCAGCCGGTCAGGCTCTGGAAACACCATATATTTT.

The genes are TRBV4-1 and TRBJ2-2, with 10 bases that match TRBD2. CDR1 and CDR2 (germline): MGHRA, YSYEKL. V lost 3 bases to trimming and J lost 5 bases; unmatched junction nucleotides: 6. This CDR3 contains 16 residues. CDR3 nucleotide sequence: TGCGCCAGCAGCCATAACCTAGCGGGGGTTACCGGGGAGCTGTTTTTT. Residues: CASSHNLAGVTGELFF.

The chain recombines TRBV7-9 with TRBJ2-1; 10 positions match TRBD2. J gave up 1 base and V 5 bases, and 2 bases lay outside the gene matches. This CDR3 has 15 residues. CDR1 is SEHNR, CDR2 FQNEAQ, per germline (reference sequence). CDR3 coding DNA: TGTGCCAGCAGCACGGGACTAGCGTCCTACAATGAGCAGTTCTTC. It specifies CASSTGLASYNEQFF.

DNA for the CDR3: TGTGCCAGCAGCTTAGCGGCAGAGAACACTGAAGCTTTCTTT. Its protein product is CASSLAAENTEAFF. The chain couples TRBV7-2 to TRBJ1-1; D remains unclear. With 0 bases removed from V and 1 base from J, the gap between germline ends came to 6 bases. The CDR3 is 14 residues long. Germline CDR1 is SGHTA and CDR2 is FQGNSA. Combining the CDR3 with reference TRBV7-2 and TRBJ1-1 gives the whole variable domain GAGVSQSPSNKVTEKGKDVELRCDPISGHTALYWYRQSLGQGLEFLIYFQGNSAPDKSGLPSDRFSAERTGGSVSTLTIQRTQQEDSAVYLCASSLAAENTEAFFGQGTRLTVV.

V and J are TRBV6-5 and TRBJ1-2; a possible D gene is TRBD1 (6 bases). The V end was cut by 6 bases, the J end by 3 bases, with 11 bases between. This CDR3 region has 13 residues. Germline V gives CDR1 MNHEY, CDR2 SVGAGI. DNA of the CDR3: TGTGCCAGCAGCAAAGGGGGAGACTATGGCTACACCTTC. The encoded protein is CASSKGGDYGYTF.

The rearrangement uses TRBV2 and TRBJ2-1, with TRBD2 matching 7 bases. Germline V gives CDR1 SNHLY, CDR2 FYNNEI. Trimming removed 9 bases from V and 8 bases from J; junction bases left unmatched: 1. This CDR3 spans 10 amino acids. DNA of the CDR3: TGTGCCAGTGCGGGGGATGAGCAGTTCTTC. This sequence encodes CASAGDEQFF. Based on the CDR3 plus reference TRBV2 and TRBJ2-1, the full variable domain is EPEVTQTPSHQVTQMGQEVILRCVPISNHLYFYWYRQILGQKVEFLVSFYNNEISEKSEIFDDQFSVERPDGSNFTLKIRSTKLEDSAMYFCASAGDEQFFGPGTRLTVL.

This clone was seen only a few times. The V gene is TRBV19, the J gene TRBJ1-5; D may be TRBD1 (6 bases). V lost 7 bases and J lost 6, with 16 bases in between. Per the germline V gene, CDR1 is LNHDA and CDR2 is SQIVND (reference sequence). This CDR3 spans 14 amino acids. CDR3 amino acids: CASKRTELSQPQHF. Written as DNA, the CDR3 is TGTGCCAGTAAGAGGACAGAACTAAGTCAGCCCCAGCATTTT. The full variable domain, completed using reference TRBV19 and TRBJ1-5, is DGGITQSPKYLFRKEGQNVTLSCEQNLNHDAMYWYRQDPGQGLRLIYYSQIVNDFQKGDIAEGYSVSREKKESFPLTVTSAQKNPTAFYLCASKRTELSQPQHFGDGTRLSIL.

This chain links TRBV6-4 with TRBJ2-3; 11 nucleotides match TRBD2. This CDR3 has 15 residues. J gave up 7 bases and V 4 bases, and 7 bases lay outside the gene matches. Germline-derived CDR1 and CDR2 are MRHNA and SNTAGT. The CDR3 sequence: CASSALAGALYTQYF. The CDR3 nucleotides read TGTGCCAGCAGTGCACTAGCGGGGGCTCTATATACGCAGTATTTT.

This sequence joins TRBV9 and TRBJ2-3; D call uncertain. V lost 4 bases and J 0 bases, leaving 12 bases between the germline ends. The germline gives CDR1 SGDLS, CDR2 YYNGEE. The CDR3 contains 15 residues. The CDR3 reads CASSLRTASTDTQYF. CDR3 nucleotides: TGTGCCAGCAGCCTTCGAACAGCTAGCACAGATACGCAGTATTTT. The complete variable domain, with remaining parts taken from reference TRBV9 and TRBJ2-3, reads DSGVTQTPKHLITATGQRVTLRCSPRSGDLSVYWYQQSLDQGLQFLIQYYNGEERAKGNILERFSAQQFPDLHSELNLSSLELGDSALYFCASSLRTASTDTQYFGPGTRLTVL.

This rearrangement joins TRBV5-6 to TRBJ2-2, with no clear D. The CDR3 totals 13 residues. The ends were cut back, 4 bases at V and 7 bases at J, with 11 bases in the middle. Germline-derived CDR1 and CDR2 are SGHDT and YYEEEE. CDR3 sequence reads: CASSNRFGGELFF. The CDR3 nucleotides are TGTGCCAGCAGCAACCGTTTCGGCGGGGAGCTGTTTTTT.

This rearrangement joins TRBV5-1 to TRBJ1-4; 9 bases are shared with TRBD1. This CDR3 region has 15 residues. The germline V gene encodes CDR1 SGHRS and CDR2 YFSETQ. Germline trimming cut 2 bases from V and 6 bases from J; bases unmatched to any gene: 5. The CDR3 region is CASSLAQGAYEKLFF. CDR3 nucleotide sequence: TGCGCCAGCAGCTTAGCACAGGGGGCCTATGAAAAACTGTTTTTT.

The genes are TRBV27 and TRBJ1-2; D is undetermined. This CDR3 spans 13 amino acids. V shed 3 bases and J shed 2 bases, with 7 bases lying between them. The V gene's germline CDR1 is MNHEY and CDR2 SMNVEV (reference sequence). CDR3 sequence: CASSFGPNYGYTF. The CDR3 DNA sequence: TGTGCCAGCAGTTTTGGGCCGAACTATGGCTACACCTTC.

The chain uses TRBV28 and TRBJ1-3, with TRBD1 matching over 10 bases. The germline gives CDR1 MDHEN, CDR2 SYDVKM. This CDR3 comprises 18 residues. V was pared by 5 bases and J by 2 bases, with 12 bases of the junction left unmatched. CDR3 protein: CASSPGPPGQGTGNTIYF. CDR3 DNA: TGTGCCAGCAGTCCCGGCCCCCCGGGACAGGGGACTGGAAACACCATATATTTT.

V is TRBV2 and J is TRBJ1-1; 8 bases map to TRBD1. V lost 7 bases to trimming and J lost 8 bases; unmatched junction nucleotides: 12. The CDR3 extends over 14 amino acids. Germline lookup yields CDR1 SNHLY and CDR2 FYNNEI. The CDR3 protein is CASNTPETGDEAFF. CDR3 DNA: TGTGCCAGCAATACCCCAGAGACAGGGGACGAAGCTTTCTTT.

The genes are TRBV28 and TRBJ1-1; maybe TRBD1 (6 bases). Per the germline V gene, CDR1 is MDHEN and CDR2 is SYDVKM. Trimming took off 10 bases at V and 0 bases at J, with 12 bases between the two ends. The CDR3 totals 13 residues. CDR3: CAIRTGMNTEAFF. CDR3 coding DNA: TGTGCCATCAGAACAGGGATGAACACTGAAGCTTTCTTT.

The rearrangement links TRBV7-2 to TRBJ2-1; D unclear. This CDR3 is 12 amino acids long. Trimming stripped 5 bases from V and 9 bases from J, with 11 bases between. CDR1 is SGHTA, CDR2 FQGNSA, per germline. CDR3 DNA: TGTGCCAGCAGCCCGAACTCCGCTGAGCAGTTCTTC. Amino acid sequence: CASSPNSAEQFF.

The chain joins TRBV18 to TRBJ2-3; D perhaps matches TRBD1 (5 bases). The germline V gene encodes CDR1 KGHSH and CDR2 LQKENI. This CDR3 contains 14 residues. Trimming stripped 2 bases from V and 2 bases from J, with 8 bases between. Here the CDR3 DNA reads TGTGCCAGCTCACCAGGGGCCTCCACAGATACGCAGTATTTT. This translates into CASSPGASTDTQYF.

The genes are TRBV18 and TRBJ1-2; D call uncertain. Germline assignment: CDR1 KGHSH and CDR2 LQKENI. The CDR3 loop spans 13 amino acids. Trimming left V 6 bases short and J 8 bases short, with 16 bases between. The DNA for the CDR3 is TGTGCCAGCTCCCCCGGGGTCAGAGAAGGCTACACCTTC. Translation gives CASSPGVREGYTF.

The V call is TRBV10-3, the J call TRBJ1-1; TRBD1 agrees at 9 bases. Germline CDR1 is ENHRY and CDR2 is SYGVKD. This CDR3 region has 14 residues. The ends lost 6 bases at V and 4 bases at J; junction bases unmatched: 6. CDR3 sequence: CAIRPGQGSTEAFF. CDR3 nucleotides: TGTGCCATCAGACCCGGACAGGGGAGCACTGAAGCTTTCTTT.

The chain carries TRBV5-1 and TRBJ2-3; D uncertain. The V end lost 4 bases, the J end lost 6 bases, and 21 bases lay between the germline ends. This CDR3 has 16 residues. Germline CDR1 is SGHRS and CDR2 is YFSETQ. The CDR3 sequence is CASSPAPTPEKDTQYF. The CDR3 nucleotides are TGCGCCAGCAGCCCGGCCCCGACACCAGAGAAGGATACGCAGTATTTT.

The chain recombines TRBV19 with TRBJ2-3, with TRBD2 identical over 9 bases. Germline trimming cut 3 bases from V and 2 bases from J; bases unmatched to any gene: 9. Germline CDR1 and CDR2: LNHDA and SQIVND (reference sequence). This CDR3 is built from 17 residues. CDR3 amino acids: CASSIGGAGGTTDTQYF. CDR3 coding DNA: TGTGCCAGTAGTATTGGCGGAGCGGGGGGAACCACAGATACGCAGTATTTT.